The TCR beta chain under discussion was sequenced for a study of blood T cell repertoires in COVID-19. On the study more broadly: From the United States, Italy and Spain came samples of acute and convalescent COVID-19. T cells, B-cell-depleted T cells, or PBMCs provided the cDNA or gDNA that served as material.

This table comes from immunoSEQ multiplex PCR, and its TCRdb copy is limited to in-frame clones, with some not included. The repertoire holds about 15,000 clones, with roughly 88% as singletons. V was cut by 2 bases and J by 7 bases, with 27 bases left in between. This CDR3 is built from 18 residues. CDR1 and CDR2 from the germline V gene are KGHSH and LQKENI. J is TRBJ2-7 and V is TRBV18, with a weak D call TRBD1 (6 bases). Sequencing used peripheral blood. The TCR sequence derives from a man between 65 and 85 years old in a cohort sampled during active COVID-19. The CDR3 is CASSPSMGNRDHSEEQYF. CDR3 DNA: TGTGCCAGCTCACCAAGCATGGGGAACAGGGATCATTCGGAAGAGCAGTACTTC.